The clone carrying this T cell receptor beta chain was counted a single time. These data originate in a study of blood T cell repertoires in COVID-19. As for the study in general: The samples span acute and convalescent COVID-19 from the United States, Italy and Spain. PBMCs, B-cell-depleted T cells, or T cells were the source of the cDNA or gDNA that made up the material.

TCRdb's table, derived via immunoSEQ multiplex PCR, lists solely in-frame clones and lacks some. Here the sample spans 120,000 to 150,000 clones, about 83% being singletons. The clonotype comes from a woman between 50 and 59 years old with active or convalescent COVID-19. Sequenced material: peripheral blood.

The CDR3 nucleotides read TGTGCCAGCAGTGCGACCGGGACAGGGGCTAATTCACCCCTCCACTTT. This codes for CASSATGTGANSPLHF. This chain connects TRBV6-1 to TRBJ1-6; 10 nucleotides match TRBD1. The germline V gene encodes CDR1 MNHNS and CDR2 SASEGT. Unmatched junction bases numbered 6, after V lost 4 bases and J lost 6 bases. The CDR3 has 16 amino acids.